The TCR beta chain under discussion was sequenced for a study of T cell responses to AZD1222 COVID-19 vaccine. For the study at large: Second-dose intervals of approximately 4 or approximately 12 weeks were pooled.

The ends were cut back, 7 bases at V and 7 bases at J, with 14 bases in the middle. The CDR3 length is 13 residues. CDR1 SEHNR and CDR2 FQNEAQ come from the germline V gene (reference sequence). Assay: immunoSEQ multiplex PCR; the TCRdb copy retains only in-frame clones and omits some. There are some 130,000 clones in the sample; about 90% occur only once, and under 2.5% lies in the top ten. Study-level findings and limits: Possibly, clonal diversity was underestimated; donors were largely white British and included more females.

In regard to this clone: What it binds is unknown.

V gene TRBV7-9 combines with J gene TRBJ1-5; tentatively, D is TRBD1 (5 bases). Sequences were derived from peripheral blood, sampled on day 0 of AZD1222 vaccination. The receptor's source is an adult in good health. The DNA for the CDR3 is TGTGCCAGCACCGGGGGGGGACGACAGCCCCAGCATTTT. Its protein product is CASTGGGRQPQHF. The full variable domain, in which reference TRBV7-9 and TRBJ1-5 provide the parts outside the CDR3, is DTGVSQNPRHKITKRGQNVTFRCDPISEHNRLYWYRQTLGQGPEFLTYFQNEAQLEKSRLLSDRFSAERPKGSFSTLEIQRTEQGDSAMYLCASTGGGRQPQHFGDGTRLSIL.